These 18 T cell receptor beta chains came from one sample sequenced in a study of T cell responses to AZD1222 COVID-19 vaccine. Profiling relied on immunoSEQ multiplex PCR, and the TCRdb table lists in-frame clones only, not all of them. Among approximately 98,000 clones listed, about nine tenths were seen once. The starting material was peripheral blood, obtained on day 0 of MenACWY control vaccination. The receptors derive from an adult in good health.

The chain employs TRBV7-9 and TRBJ2-7; D might be TRBD1 (5 bases). Trimming took off 2 bases at V and 2 bases at J, with 16 bases between the two ends. Germline CDR1 reads SEHNR; CDR2 reads FQNEAQ (reference sequence). CDR3 length: 16 residues. CDR3 region: CASSLQGRRGTYEQYF. The DNA of the CDR3 is TGTGCCAGCAGCTTACAGGGTAGAAGAGGAACCTACGAGCAGTACTTC.

The genes are TRBV30 and TRBJ2-7, with 8 bases aligning to TRBD1. From germline, CDR1 is GTSNPN and CDR2 SVGIG (reference sequence). The J segment lost 3 bases and the V segment lost 8 bases, leaving 6 bases of the junction unmatched. This CDR3 contains 12 residues. CDR3 DNA sequence: TGTGCCGGGGACAGGTGGGGCTACGAGCAGTACTTC. Residues: CAGDRWGYEQYF.

The chain has TRBV7-3 and TRBJ2-2; tentative D call: TRBD2 (6 bases). CDR1 and CDR2 from the germline V gene are SGHTA and FQGTGA. CDR3 size: 15 residues. Trimming took off 5 bases at V and 6 bases at J, with 16 bases between the two ends. This CDR3 reads CASSPIPGGAGELFF. The CDR3 DNA follows: TGTGCCAGCAGCCCCATCCCAGGCGGGGCCGGGGAGCTGTTTTTT.

V gene TRBV30 combines with J gene TRBJ1-5, with D unresolved. CDR3 length: 13 residues. The germline V gene encodes CDR1 GTSNPN and CDR2 SVGIG (reference sequence). V lost 4 bases, J lost 8 bases, and 15 bases lay in between. The CDR3 is CAWNPGQDEPQHF. The CDR3 DNA is TGTGCCTGGAACCCTGGCCAGGACGAGCCCCAGCATTTT.

The chain has TRBV23-1 and TRBJ1-6; no clear D gene. TRBV23-1 is sorted into the ORF group, with uncertain function. The length of the CDR3 is 17 residues. V dropped 3 bases and J dropped 4 bases, with 16 bases sitting between them. CDR3 in amino acids: CASSQNGGRRYNSPLHF. CDR3 nucleotides: TGCGCCAGCAGTCAGAACGGAGGGCGACGGTATAATTCACCCCTCCACTTT.

The V call is TRBV7-2, the J call TRBJ2-3; the D gene could be TRBD1 or TRBD2 (5 bases each). Germline assignment: CDR1 SGHTA and CDR2 FQGNSA. CDR3 length equals 14 residues. Trimming shortened V by 5 bases and J by 0 bases, and 9 bases separated the two germline ends. The CDR3 region is CASSRDGSTDTQYF. The CDR3 coding sequence is TGTGCCAGCAGCCGGGACGGTAGCACAGATACGCAGTATTTT.

The V gene is TRBV27, the J gene TRBJ1-6; 7 nucleotides match TRBD1. This CDR3 region has 13 residues. V shed 3 bases and J 8 bases; nucleotides not matched to a gene: 1. CDR1 is MNHEY and CDR2 is SMNVEV in the germline V gene (reference sequence). In DNA, the CDR3 is TGTGCCAGCAGTTTTACAGGGGATTCACCCCTCCACTTT. The encoded protein is CASSFTGDSPLHF.

The chain combines TRBV4-2 with TRBJ1-1; TRBD1 is a possible D gene (6 bases). Trimming shortened V by 4 bases and J by 1 base, and 19 bases separated the two germline ends. The CDR3 runs to 17 residues. The V gene's germline CDR1 is LGHNA and CDR2 YNFKEQ. In nucleotides, the CDR3 is TGTGCCAGCAGCCGAGACCAGCCGGGACACAAGAACACTGAAGCTTTCTTT. Its protein product is CASSRDQPGHKNTEAFF.

The CDR3 DNA reads as TGTGCCAGCAGTTTATCGGGCCTGAACACTGAAGCTTTCTTT. It codes for CASSLSGLNTEAFF. The chain uses TRBV27 and TRBJ1-1; D uncertain. Per the germline V gene, CDR1 is MNHEY and CDR2 is SMNVEV (reference sequence). The CDR3 loop spans 14 amino acids. Trimming pared 0 bases from V and 0 bases from J, leaving 5 bases between.

This chain links TRBV11-2 with TRBJ1-6; possible D gene TRBD1, 5 bases. CDR1 and CDR2 from the germline V gene are SGHAT and FQNNGV. The CDR3 has 15 amino acids. V lost 0 bases, J lost 6 bases, and 9 bases lay in between. CDR3 coding DNA: TGTGCCAGCAGCTTAGATCCAGGGTCTAATTCACCCCTCCACTTT. It specifies CASSLDPGSNSPLHF.

The gene calls are TRBV7-9 and TRBJ1-4; tentative D call: TRBD1 (5 bases). The CDR3 is 12 residues long. Per the germline V gene, CDR1 is SEHNR and CDR2 is FQNEAQ (reference sequence). V was cut by 7 bases and J by 5 bases, with 8 bases left in between. Written as DNA, the CDR3 is TGTGCCAGCACCCGGGGGAATGAAAAACTGTTTTTT. Translated, it gives CASTRGNEKLFF.

V is TRBV5-1 and J is TRBJ2-1; TRBD2 aligns across 8 bases. Germline values: CDR1 SGHRS, CDR2 YFSETQ. V gave up 4 bases and J gave up 3 bases; unmatched junction bases: 9. The CDR3 totals 16 residues. The CDR3, as DNA: TGCGCCAGCAGCACCTTAAAAGGGACTAGCTACAATGAGCAGTTCTTC. It specifies CASSTLKGTSYNEQFF.

The chain carries TRBV9 and TRBJ1-2; 10 nucleotides line up with TRBD1. CDR1 is SGDLS and CDR2 is YYNGEE in the germline V gene. The V segment lost 4 bases and the J segment 7 bases; nucleotides outside the gene matches: 10. There are 15 residues in the CDR3. The CDR3 here is CASSQLGQGNLGYTF. DNA for the CDR3: TGTGCCAGCAGCCAACTGGGACAGGGGAATCTTGGCTACACCTTC.

A remark on this clone: One end of the junction does not line up with germline, which may come from a read error. The rearrangement links TRBV29-1 to TRBJ1-2; TRBD1 matches 7 bases. The CDR3 consists of 11 residues. From germline, CDR1 is SQVTM and CDR2 ANQGSEA. The CDR3 protein is CSVEKRGQRVF. The DNA for the CDR3 is TGCAGCGTTGAAAAAAGGGGGCAGCGGGTATTC.

The rearrangement joins TRBV7-8 to TRBJ1-2; D possibly corresponds to TRBD1 (5 bases). In germline, CDR1 is SGHVS, CDR2 FQNEAQ. The CDR3 is made up of 14 amino acids. Between the trimmed V and J ends, which lost 4 bases and 1 base, there was a span of 10 bases. DNA of the CDR3: TGTGCCAGCAGCTCGGGACGGATTAACTATGGCTACACCTTC. Its protein product is CASSSGRINYGYTF.

V gene TRBV19 combines with J gene TRBJ1-1; 9 bases line up with TRBD1. V was pared by 4 bases and J by 0 bases, with 3 bases of the junction left unmatched. The germline CDR1 and CDR2 sequences are LNHDA and SQIVND (reference sequence). This CDR3 is built from 15 residues. In DNA, the CDR3 is TGTGCCAGTAGTACGGGACAGGGACTGAACACTGAAGCTTTCTTT. Encoded protein: CASSTGQGLNTEAFF. The whole variable domain, remainder taken from reference TRBV19 and TRBJ1-1, is DGGITQSPKYLFRKEGQNVTLSCEQNLNHDAMYWYRQDPGQGLRLIYYSQIVNDFQKGDIAEGYSVSREKKESFPLTVTSAQKNPTAFYLCASSTGQGLNTEAFFGQGTRLTVV.

This chain connects TRBV5-5 to TRBJ1-1; D is ambiguous. The CDR3 loop spans 15 amino acids. Germline-derived CDR1 and CDR2 are SGHKS and YYEKEE (reference sequence). Between the trimmed V and J ends, which lost 4 bases and 0 bases, there was a span of 13 bases. CDR3 coding DNA: TGTGCCAGCAGCGTGGAGGGAGCCTTGAACACTGAAGCTTTCTTT. Amino acid sequence: CASSVEGALNTEAFF.

The rearrangement joins TRBV7-3 to TRBJ2-7, with 9 bases identical to TRBD1. Germline CDR1 reads SGHTA; CDR2 reads FQGTGA. This CDR3 region has 15 residues. V was pared by 5 bases and J by 3 bases, with 8 bases of the junction left unmatched. In nucleotides, the CDR3 is TGTGCCAGCAGCCCCTCGGGACAGGGCGGCTACGAGCAGTACTTC. It is translated as CASSPSGQGGYEQYF.